This T cell receptor (beta chain) was sequenced in a study of blood T cell repertoires in COVID-19. On the study more broadly: The origin of the acute and convalescent COVID-19 samples was the United States, Italy and Spain.

Clones were sequenced by immunoSEQ multiplex PCR, and TCRdb holds only the in-frame ones, with some missing. The sample lists roughly 330,000 clones, 80% to 90% occurring once. In terms of age and location, participants ranged from about 18 to 95 years and lived in about 25 US areas. Self-reported history from a screening survey and questionnaire set each donor's cohort. Symptom resolution, clearance, or two negative PCRs marked donors in Cohort 3 as recovered. The receptor was isolated from a young woman who had recovered from COVID-19. Sequencing input: PBMCs or T cells enriched from blood (not recorded which).

CDR3 DNA sequence: TGCAGCGTTGATAAGGGGTCCCAAGAGACCCAGTACTTC. This gives the protein CSVDKGSQETQYF. This chain joins TRBV29-1 and TRBJ2-5, with a possible D match to TRBD1 (5 bases). Trimming stripped 3 bases from V and 1 base from J, with 9 bases between. Germline CDR1 SQVTM, CDR2 ANQGSEA. This CDR3 region has 13 residues.